This passage covers 6 T cell receptor beta chains from one sample sequenced in a study of T cell changes during pregnancy in multiple sclerosis. This table comes from immunoSEQ multiplex PCR, and its TCRdb copy is limited to in-frame clones, with some not included. Here the sample spans roughly 59,000 clones, approximately 94% being singletons. The sequenced sample was CD8+ T cells from peripheral blood mononuclear cells, obtained in the second trimester of pregnancy. Receptor source: a female donor with multiple sclerosis, enrolled in a pregnancy study.

V is TRBV7-8 and J is TRBJ1-5, with D hard to call. The germline V gene has CDR1 SGHVS and CDR2 FQNEAQ. This CDR3 contains 17 residues. V was shortened by 5 bases and J by 3 bases, with 20 bases between the two germline ends. In DNA form, the CDR3 reads TGTGCCAGCAGCCCTAACGCGCGGGGTCTCTCCAATCAGCCCCAGCATTTT. It codes for CASSPNARGLSNQPQHF.

This chain joins TRBV5-6 and TRBJ2-5; D is ambiguous. The V gene's germline CDR1 is SGHDT and CDR2 YYEEEE. The CDR3 has 12 residues. Trimming left V 0 bases short and J 5 bases short, with 5 bases between. For the CDR3, the DNA is TGTGCCAGCAGCTTGGTGCGGGAGACCCAGTACTTC. Translated: CASSLVRETQYF.

The chain employs TRBV4-1 and TRBJ2-7; TRBD2 agrees at 8 bases. The CDR3 runs 14 residues. Germline values: CDR1 MGHRA, CDR2 YSYEKL. The junction had 7 bases not matched to a gene; V was cut back by 4 bases and J by 5 bases. The CDR3 region has the DNA TGCGCCAGCAGCCGAGCGGGAGAGGGGAACGAGCAGTACTTC. Amino acid sequence: CASSRAGEGNEQYF.

The chain combines TRBV10-3 with TRBJ1-2; TRBD1 matches at 7 bases. CDR3 length equals 15 residues. J lost 4 bases, V lost 3 bases, and 8 bases had no gene match. Germline V gene data show CDR1 as ENHRY and CDR2 as SYGVKD. CDR3 sequence: CAISDSGTEGYGYTF. CDR3 nucleotides: TGTGCCATCAGTGACTCCGGGACAGAAGGCTATGGCTACACCTTC.

The chain recombines TRBV11-2 with TRBJ1-6, with 10 bases identical to TRBD1. V was pared by 7 bases and J by 7 bases, with 7 bases of the junction left unmatched. The germline gives CDR1 SGHAT, CDR2 FQNNGV. The CDR3 is 15 residues long. CDR3 sequence reads: CASTLGTGVNSPLHF. CDR3 nucleotide sequence: TGTGCCAGCACGCTCGGGACAGGGGTAAATTCACCCCTCCACTTT.

The chain is built from TRBV7-9 and TRBJ2-2; D unresolved. Deletions cut 4 bases from V and 5 bases from J, with 8 bases between. The CDR3 length is 13 residues. Germline CDR1 is SEHNR and CDR2 is FQNEAQ (reference sequence). CDR3: CASSSVLTGELFF. The CDR3, as DNA: TGTGCCAGCAGCTCCGTCCTTACCGGGGAGCTGTTTTTT.